The clone carrying this TCR beta chain occurred many times. For TCR beta, libraries came from quantitative 5'-RACE with molecular barcodes. One entry per CDR3 protein, called by TCRdb with MiXCR from the 5' RACE reads. The sample consists of some 250,000 distinct CDR3 sequences, roughly 8.6% of them appearing once. This sample was included in a study of CD8 T cells in ankylosing spondylitis. V dropped 6 bases and J dropped 6 bases, with 22 bases sitting between them. Germline V gene lookup returns CDR1 MGHDK and CDR2 SYGVNS. The CDR3 loop spans 16 amino acids. The source of this sequence is a male donor with ankylosing spondylitis or in good health (not recorded which). V is TRBV25-1 and J is TRBJ2-3, with D perhaps TRBD1 (6 bases). Sequencing was carried out using blood, either unsorted or a sorted T cell fraction (not recorded which). In DNA form, the CDR3 reads TGTGCCAGCAGCCCGCCGCGGCAGGGGATTACTGATACGCAGTATTTT. It is translated as CASSPPRQGITDTQYF.